This T cell receptor (beta chain) comes out of a study of long-term antiretroviral therapy in people with HIV. Every specimen provided about 1-10 million cryopreserved PBMC before DNA extraction took place. This CDR3 is 13 amino acids long. V was clipped by 3 bases and J by 6 bases, with 10 bases between them. Per the germline V gene, CDR1 is LGHNA and CDR2 is YSLEER. This clone came up once. At survey level, the immunoSEQ assay was run in its v3.0 version. TCRdb keeps only in-frame clones here, not all; method: immunoSEQ multiplex PCR. The table includes 45,000 to 50,000 clones, around 84% detected once.

The receptor was isolated from a woman younger than 30 with HIV. The chain uses TRBV4-3 and TRBJ2-3; D is unclear. The sample consisted of unsorted PBMCs, taken 0.8 years after starting antiretroviral therapy. CDR3 bases: TGCGCCAGCAGCCACCCCTCACGCGATACGCAGTATTTT. This translates into CASSHPSRDTQYF.